Below are 13 T cell receptor beta chains sequenced from a single sample in a study of human T cells and chemical hapten exposure. Unfractionated whole blood served as the source for total RNA extraction. TCRdb called the 5' RACE reads again in MiXCR, with one record for every CDR3 protein. The table shows approximately 81,000 distinct CDR3 sequences, with roughly 8% occurring only once. These receptors all stem from a male donor in good health.

The rearrangement joins TRBV2 to TRBJ2-2, with D maybe TRBD2 (6 bases). The length of the CDR3 is 13 residues. CDR1 is SNHLY, CDR2 FYNNEI, per germline. Trimming stripped 8 bases from V and 6 bases from J, with 13 bases between. As DNA, the CDR3 is TGTGCCAGCCGGACGGGAGCCCCCGGGGAGCTGTTTTTT. This codes for CASRTGAPGELFF.

This clonotype was recorded a few times. The chain has TRBV12-3 or TRBV12-4 and TRBJ1-3, with TRBD1 as a possible D gene (5 bases). The V end lost 5 bases, the J end lost 1 base, and 6 bases lay between the germline ends. There are 13 residues in the CDR3. The CDR3 DNA is TGTGCCAGCAGTGGGACTTCTGGAAACACCATATATTTT. It specifies CASSGTSGNTIYF.

In regard to this clonotype: Because the CDR3's place on the DNA is in doubt, the DNA is left out and the CDR3 is given as listed by TCRdb. The chain uses TRBV19 and TRBJ2-2; TRBD1 reflects the table's D call only, with no check against the DNA. CDR1 and CDR2 (germline): LNHDA, SQIVND (reference sequence). The CDR3 sequence runs 15 residues, both termini included. The CDR3 here is CASSLDKANTGELFF.

In this sample, this clonotype turned up a few times. The chain has TRBV7-2 and TRBJ1-1, with D possibly being TRBD1 (5 bases). This CDR3 is 14 amino acids long. V lost 4 bases to trimming and J lost 7 bases, with 16 bases between them. From germline, CDR1 is SGHTA and CDR2 FQGNSA. This CDR3 reads CASSSGQGSDEAFF. CDR3 sequence (DNA): TGTGCCAGCAGCTCCGGGCAGGGTTCGGATGAAGCTTTCTTT.

This clonotype showed up many times. V usage is TRBV10-3 and J usage is TRBJ2-7; 7 bases match TRBD1. Per germline, CDR1 ENHRY and CDR2 SYGVKD. The CDR3 runs 14 residues. J lost 0 bases, V lost 4 bases, and 3 bases had no gene match. The DNA for the CDR3 is TGTGCCATCAGTGTCAGGGACAGCTCCTACGAGCAGTACTTC. It codes for CAISVRDSSYEQYF.

This clonotype was counted many times. The rearrangement uses TRBV6-2 or TRBV6-3 and TRBJ2-1; D is possibly TRBD2 (6 bases). Germline CDR1 MNHEY, CDR2 SVGEGT. Trimming stripped 5 bases from V and 6 bases from J, with 8 bases between. This CDR3 is 12 amino acids long. CDR3 loop: CASSPTSNEQFF. CDR3 nucleotides: TGTGCCAGCAGTCCGACTAGCAATGAGCAGTTCTTC.

The genes are TRBV12-3 or TRBV12-4 and TRBJ1-2; TRBD1 agrees at 8 bases. The junction had 5 bases not matched to a gene; V was cut back by 5 bases and J by 6 bases. This CDR3 contains 13 residues. In DNA, the CDR3 is TGTGCCAGCAGTCCCTCGACAGGGGATGGCTACACCTTC. Translating gives CASSPSTGDGYTF.

This clonotype was found a few times. The rearrangement links TRBV5-4 to TRBJ2-1; 9 bases are shared with TRBD1. This CDR3 is 17 amino acids long. V trimming: 2 bases; J trimming: 3 bases; junction bases outside the gene matches: 9. Germline V gene sequence: CDR1 SGHNT, CDR2 YYREEE (reference sequence). The CDR3 sequence is CASSLYSGQGDYNEQFF. CDR3 sequence (DNA): TGTGCCAGCAGCTTATATTCGGGACAGGGAGACTACAATGAGCAGTTCTTC.

This clonotype appeared many times. The chain carries TRBV5-1 and TRBJ2-1; D is uncertain. This CDR3 contains 15 residues. The V and J ends lost 1 base and 0 bases respectively, with 8 bases between them. CDR1 and CDR2 (germline): SGHRS, YFSETQ. CDR3 DNA sequence: TGCGCCAGCAGCTTGACACAGAGCTCCTACAATGAGCAGTTCTTC. It encodes CASSLTQSSYNEQFF.

This clonotype was counted at least ten times. The chain has TRBV6-2 or TRBV6-3 and TRBJ2-6; D may be TRBD1 (6 bases). Germline CDR1 is MNHEY and CDR2 is SVGEGT. The CDR3 covers 16 residues. Trimming removed 7 bases from V and 0 bases from J, with 13 bases in between. This chain's CDR3 is CASNAGERSGANVLTF. The CDR3 nucleotides read TGTGCCAGCAATGCAGGGGAACGCTCTGGGGCCAACGTCCTGACTTTC.

This clonotype was counted ten times or more. V is TRBV20-1 and J is TRBJ2-1; 8 bases fit TRBD2. The CDR3 sequence is 14 residues long. Unmatched junction bases numbered 9, after V lost 3 bases and J lost 8 bases. Germline CDR1 and CDR2: DFQATT and SNEGSKA (reference sequence). The CDR3 is CSASSSGSGDEQFF. CDR3 DNA sequence: TGCAGTGCTAGTTCCAGCGGGAGTGGAGATGAGCAGTTCTTC.

The rearrangement uses TRBV13 and TRBJ2-1; 7 nucleotides agree with TRBD1. J gave up 1 base and V 1 base, and 10 bases lay outside the gene matches. Germline CDR1 reads PRHDT; CDR2 reads FYEKMQ (reference sequence). The CDR3 spans 18 residues. The CDR3 spells CASSLVGVGQRSYNEQFF. DNA for the CDR3: TGTGCCAGCAGCTTAGTGGGGGTGGGACAGAGGTCCTACAATGAGCAGTTCTTC.

This rearrangement joins TRBV5-1 to TRBJ2-5; D may be TRBD1 (6 bases). V was shortened by 4 bases and J by 1 base, with 11 bases between the two germline ends. The CDR3 sequence is 14 residues long. The V gene's germline CDR1 is SGHRS and CDR2 YFSETQ. The CDR3 sequence: CASSTDRSQETQYF. CDR3 sequence (DNA): TGCGCCAGCAGCACCGACAGGAGCCAAGAGACCCAGTACTTC.